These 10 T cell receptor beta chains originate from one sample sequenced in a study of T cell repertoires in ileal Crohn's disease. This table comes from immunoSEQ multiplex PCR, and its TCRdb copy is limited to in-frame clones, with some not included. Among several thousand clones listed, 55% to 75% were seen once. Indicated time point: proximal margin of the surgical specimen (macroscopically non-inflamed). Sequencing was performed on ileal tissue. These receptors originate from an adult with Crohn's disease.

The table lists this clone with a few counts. The CDR3 DNA reads as TGTGCCAGCAGCTTGACGGCAAAAGCCCCAGGGCCCCAGTACTTC. As protein: CASSLTAKAPGPQYF. The chain joins TRBV5-4 to TRBJ2-5; possible D gene TRBD1, 5 bases. The ends were cut back, 1 base at V and 9 bases at J, with 19 bases in the middle. The CDR3 consists of 15 residues. Germline CDR1 and CDR2: SGHNT and YYREEE (reference sequence).

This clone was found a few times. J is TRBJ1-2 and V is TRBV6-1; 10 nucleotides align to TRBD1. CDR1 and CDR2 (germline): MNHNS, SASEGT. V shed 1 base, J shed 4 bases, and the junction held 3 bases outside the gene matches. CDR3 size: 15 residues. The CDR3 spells CASSEGTGGFYGYTF. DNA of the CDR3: TGTGCCAGCAGTGAAGGGACAGGGGGATTCTATGGCTACACCTTC.

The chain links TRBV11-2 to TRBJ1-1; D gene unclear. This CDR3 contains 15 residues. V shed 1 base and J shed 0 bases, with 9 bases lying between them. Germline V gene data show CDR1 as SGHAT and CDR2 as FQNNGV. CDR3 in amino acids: CASSLVGGMNTEAFF. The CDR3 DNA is TGTGCCAGCAGCTTAGTTGGAGGGATGAACACTGAAGCTTTCTTT.

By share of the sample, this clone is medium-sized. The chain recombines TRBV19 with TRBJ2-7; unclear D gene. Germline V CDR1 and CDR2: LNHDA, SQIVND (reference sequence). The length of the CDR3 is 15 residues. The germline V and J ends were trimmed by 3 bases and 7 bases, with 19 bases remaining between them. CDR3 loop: CASSIFAASPWEQYF. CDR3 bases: TGTGCCAGTAGTATCTTCGCAGCGTCCCCGTGGGAGCAGTACTTC.

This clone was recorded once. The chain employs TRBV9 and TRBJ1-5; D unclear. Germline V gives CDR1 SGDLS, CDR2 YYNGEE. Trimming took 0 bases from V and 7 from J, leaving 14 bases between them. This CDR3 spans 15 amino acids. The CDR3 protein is CASSVADWVGQPQHF. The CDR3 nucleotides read TGTGCCAGCAGCGTAGCTGATTGGGTAGGCCAGCCCCAGCATTTT.

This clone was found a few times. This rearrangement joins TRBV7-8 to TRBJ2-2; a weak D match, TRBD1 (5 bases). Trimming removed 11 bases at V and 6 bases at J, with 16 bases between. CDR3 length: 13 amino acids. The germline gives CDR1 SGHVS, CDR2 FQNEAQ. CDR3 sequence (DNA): TGTGCCGGAAACGACAGATATCCCGGGGAGCTGTTTTTT. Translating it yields CAGNDRYPGELFF.

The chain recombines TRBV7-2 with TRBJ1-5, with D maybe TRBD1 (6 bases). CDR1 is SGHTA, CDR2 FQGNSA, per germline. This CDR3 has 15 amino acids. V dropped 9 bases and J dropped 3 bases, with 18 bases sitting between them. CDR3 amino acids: CASSRTRGNNQPQHF. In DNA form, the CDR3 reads TGTGCCAGTTCCAGGACCAGGGGAAACAATCAGCCCCAGCATTTT.

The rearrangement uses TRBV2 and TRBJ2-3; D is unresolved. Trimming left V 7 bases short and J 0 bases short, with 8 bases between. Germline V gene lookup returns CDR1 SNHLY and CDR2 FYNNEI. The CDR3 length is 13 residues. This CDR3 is CASKISSTDTQYF. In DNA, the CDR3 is TGTGCCAGCAAAATAAGTAGCACAGATACGCAGTATTTT.

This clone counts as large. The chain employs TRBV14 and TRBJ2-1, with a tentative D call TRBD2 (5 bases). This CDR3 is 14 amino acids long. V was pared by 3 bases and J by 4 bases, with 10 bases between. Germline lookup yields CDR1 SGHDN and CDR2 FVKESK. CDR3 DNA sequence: TGTGCCAGCAGCCAGGGCACGGGATACAATGAGCAGTTCTTC. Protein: CASSQGTGYNEQFF.

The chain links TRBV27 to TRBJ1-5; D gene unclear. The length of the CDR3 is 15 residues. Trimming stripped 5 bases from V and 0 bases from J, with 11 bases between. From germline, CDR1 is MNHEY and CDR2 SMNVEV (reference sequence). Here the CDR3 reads CASSLQFHSNQPQHF. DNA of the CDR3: TGTGCCAGCAGTCTACAGTTCCATAGCAATCAGCCCCAGCATTTT.